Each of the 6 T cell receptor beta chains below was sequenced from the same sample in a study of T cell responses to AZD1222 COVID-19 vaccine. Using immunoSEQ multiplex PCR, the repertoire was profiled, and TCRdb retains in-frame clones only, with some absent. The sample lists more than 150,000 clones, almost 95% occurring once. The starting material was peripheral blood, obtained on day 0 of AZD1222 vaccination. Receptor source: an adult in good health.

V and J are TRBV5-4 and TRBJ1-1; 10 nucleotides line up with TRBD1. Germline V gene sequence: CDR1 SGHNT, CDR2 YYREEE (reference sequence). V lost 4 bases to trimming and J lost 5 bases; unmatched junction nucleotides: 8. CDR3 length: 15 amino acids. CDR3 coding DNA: TGTGCCAGCAGCCACCGGGACAGGGGACGGACTGAAGCTTTCTTT. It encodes CASSHRDRGRTEAFF.

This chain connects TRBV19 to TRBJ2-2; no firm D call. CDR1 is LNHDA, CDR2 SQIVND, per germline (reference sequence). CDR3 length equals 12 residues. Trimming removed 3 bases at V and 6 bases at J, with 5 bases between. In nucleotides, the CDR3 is TGTGCCAGTAGTATCTCGTCCGGGGAGCTGTTTTTT. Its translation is CASSISSGELFF.

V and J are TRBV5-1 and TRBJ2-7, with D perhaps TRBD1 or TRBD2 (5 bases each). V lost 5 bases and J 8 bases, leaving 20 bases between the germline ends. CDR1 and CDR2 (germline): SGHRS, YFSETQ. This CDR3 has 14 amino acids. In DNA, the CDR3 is TGCGCCAGCAGGGGGGACGGCCAAACCCTCAAGCAGTACTTC. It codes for CASRGDGQTLKQYF.

As DNA, the CDR3 is TGTGCCAGCAGCCTGAGGGGGACGATCAATTTTAATTCACCCCTCCACTTT. Amino acid sequence: CASSLRGTINFNSPLHF. The rearrangement uses TRBV5-5 and TRBJ1-6, with a possible D match to TRBD1 (6 bases). Trimming stripped 4 bases from V and 6 bases from J, with 20 bases between. The CDR3 is 17 amino acids. Germline V gene data show CDR1 as SGHKS and CDR2 as YYEKEE (reference sequence).

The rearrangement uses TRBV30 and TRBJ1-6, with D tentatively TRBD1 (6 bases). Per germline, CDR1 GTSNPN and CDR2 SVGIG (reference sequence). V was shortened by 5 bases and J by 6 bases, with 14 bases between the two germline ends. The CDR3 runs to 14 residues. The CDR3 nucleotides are TGTGCCTGGGCTCGAGGGACAAGTAATTCACCCCTCCACTTT. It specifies CAWARGTSNSPLHF.

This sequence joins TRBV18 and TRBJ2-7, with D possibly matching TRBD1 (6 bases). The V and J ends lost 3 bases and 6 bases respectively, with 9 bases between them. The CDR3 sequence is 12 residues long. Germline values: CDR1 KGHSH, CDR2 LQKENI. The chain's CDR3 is CASSPTGFEQYF. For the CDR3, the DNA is TGTGCCAGCTCACCTACAGGGTTCGAGCAGTACTTC.